This TCR beta chain was identified during a study of cytotoxic CD8 clonotypes in ibrutinib-treated CLL (TCRdb year 2021). In the study overall: The cohort had about a dozen relapsed/refractory and 15 treatment-naive patients; roughly 17 were IGHV unmutated. Responses were partial in roughly 25 patients and complete in 2; after median around 68 months follow-up, about 14 stayed in remission and some twelve progressed. On average, each sample had about 260,000 productive templates and under 95,000 productive rearrangements. Response samples were taken after a median of 12 months on treatment, ranging from 6 to 36 months. Of the roughly 86 participants in the trial, about 25 had longitudinal samples available. Every sample from remission and from progressive disease was obtained while the patients were still on ibrutinib. Cryopreserved peripheral blood mononuclear cells were collected before treatment, at response, and at either disease progression or sustained remission. Results the study describes overall, beyond this receptor: Public clonotypes were rare and either shrank or stayed stable during treatment, and the rise in clonality at ibrutinib response reflected expansion of private clonotypes. Sustained-remission and progressing patients did not have matched sampling times, and lymph node repertoires were not examined. At baseline, clonality was higher than in age-matched healthy donors and showed a strong correlation with circulating CD8+ T-cell counts. At ibrutinib response clonality went up, during sustained remission it held steady, and at progression it dropped back toward baseline.

As for this clone: No antigen is known for it. Qualities for individual bases were not recorded, and no much larger clone is one base off.

The time point label corresponds to: approximately eleven months on ibrutinib. For TCR beta library preparation, approximately 2.2 micrograms of genomic DNA were isolated from cryopreserved PBMCs. Longitudinal blood samples from CLL patients on ibrutinib monotherapy underwent high-throughput TCR beta sequencing. Patients were enrolled in a phase 2 open-label single-center ibrutinib monotherapy trial. V is shortened by 5 bases, J by 6 bases, and the region joining them spans 20 bases. Counted from cysteine to phenylalanine, this CDR3 has 16 amino acids. The CDR3 DNA has 48 bases and is translated from base 1. CDR1 and CDR2 were assigned from the germline V gene as MDHEN and SYDVKM. Each clonotype received, on average, roughly 9.6x coverage in deep resolution sequencing performed on a MiSeq, where the target depth lay between 1 in 1 million and 1 in 200,000 T cells. The immunoSEQ hsTCRB Kit was used to generate the TCR beta libraries. The authors processed their data as follows. ImmunoSEQ Data Assistant and ImmunoSEQ Analyzer were used for data analysis, and V, D and J genes were assigned according to IMGT definitions. Clonality, with values ranging from 0 to 1, was calculated as one minus the normalized Shannon entropy of productive rearrangement frequencies. Public clonotype analysis was restricted to overrepresented clonotypes comprising at least 0.05% of each patient's repertoire. Some 13 age-matched healthy donor repertoires from immuneACCESS served as clonality controls. Imported from immuneACCESS, the table was reduced by TCRdb to in-frame sequences with V and J called. These copies leave out some clones; in studies compared against another copy, an unresolved V gene accounts for under half, and the cause of the remainder is not known. The DNA was the basis for D and trimming; V, J and clone size are from that table. For this sample there are about 200,000 clones; around 70% appear just once. The ten biggest clones cover roughly 5.8% of the sample.

The chain employs TRBV28 and TRBJ1-5; TRBD1 might be the D gene, on 6 matching bases. The clonotype comes from a human donor with chronic lymphocytic leukemia. The sample consisted of PBMCs, taken after 12 months of ibrutinib treatment. The DNA sequence is as follows: TGTGCCAGCAGTCCCCGGACAGCCCTAGGGGGTCAGCCCCAGCATTTT. This sequence encodes CASSPRTALGGQPQHF.